The entry that follows covers one T cell receptor (beta chain) sequence. With 2 bases clipped from V and 6 bases from J, the junction kept 7 bases outside the gene matches. CDR3 length equals 15 residues. From germline, CDR1 is SGHRS and CDR2 YFSETQ. How the authors handled the data: Estimates of nucleated cell counts were drawn from the amplification of reference gene primers. Method: immunoSEQ multiplex PCR; TCRdb's copy keeps in-frame clones and lacks some. V, J and clone size reflect that table, while D and trimming were determined from the DNA. The sample has more than 100,000 clones, around nine tenths seen once. The sample is drawn from a study of blood T cell repertoires in COVID-19. Background on the study: Researchers got acute and convalescent COVID-19 samples from the United States, Italy and Spain. Sources were T cells, B-cell-depleted T cells, or PBMCs; the material itself was cDNA or gDNA.

The specimen sequenced was peripheral blood. This chain connects TRBV5-1 to TRBJ1-1; 10 bases are shared with TRBD1. The source is a man in his fifties with active or convalescent COVID-19. CDR3 loop: CASSLAGTGAAEAFF. In DNA form, the CDR3 reads TGCGCCAGCAGCTTAGCCGGGACAGGGGCAGCTGAAGCTTTCTTT.